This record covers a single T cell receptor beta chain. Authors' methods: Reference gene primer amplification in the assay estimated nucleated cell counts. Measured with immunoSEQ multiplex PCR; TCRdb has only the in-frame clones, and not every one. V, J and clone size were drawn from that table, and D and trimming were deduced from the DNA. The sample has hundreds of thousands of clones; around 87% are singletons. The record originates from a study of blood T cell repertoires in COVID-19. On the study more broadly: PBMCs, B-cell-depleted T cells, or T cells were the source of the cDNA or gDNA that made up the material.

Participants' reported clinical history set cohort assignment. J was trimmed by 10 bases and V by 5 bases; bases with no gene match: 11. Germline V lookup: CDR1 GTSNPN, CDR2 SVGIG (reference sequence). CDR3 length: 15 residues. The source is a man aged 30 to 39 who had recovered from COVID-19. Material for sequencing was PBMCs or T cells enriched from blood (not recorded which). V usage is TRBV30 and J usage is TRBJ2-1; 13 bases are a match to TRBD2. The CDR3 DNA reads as TGTGCCTGGGGGTTAGGACTAGCGGGAGCTTGGGAGCAGTTCTTC. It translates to CAWGLGLAGAWEQFF. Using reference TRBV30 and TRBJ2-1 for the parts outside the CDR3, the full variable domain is SQTIHQWPATLVQPVGSPLSLECTVEGTSNPNLYWYRQAAGRGLQLLFYSVGIGQISSEVPQNLSASRPQDRQFILSSKKLLLSDSGFYLCAWGLGLAGAWEQFFGPGTRLTVL.